This is a list of T cell receptor beta chains from one sample in a study of T-cell memory formation after mild COVID-19. Each CDR3 protein gets one entry after TCRdb re-called the 5' RACE reads with MiXCR. The sample contains some 250,000 distinct CDR3 sequences, roughly 17% of which appear only once. Sequencing used PBMCs or a T cell subset sorted from them (not recorded which). The source is a man younger than 35 who had mild COVID-19 (a few samples of this study predate the infection). Cell type and time point are not known. CDR3s include the opening cysteine and the closing phenylalanine or tryptophan. Rows may omit the clone size; those that give it use once, few, many or a size class.

TRBV5-6 . CASSLGAGGVEQYF
TRBV20-1 few CSARDGLSLETQYF
TRBV20-1 few CSGGPSSTDTQYF
TRBV11-2 few CASSLGLGVSTDTQYF
TRBV4-1 few CASSQETGPQFF
TRBV28 few CASRSLGGPGGTEAFF
TRBV9 . CASSASGGPETQYF
TRBV27 . CASSLFDPYTDTQYF
TRBV12-3/TRBV12-4 . CASRGQGQPQHF
TRBV6-5 few CASSLMRGRRNTEAFF
TRBV20-1 . CSADWGQDTQYF